The source of this T cell receptor (beta chain) is a study of blood T cell repertoires in COVID-19. On the study more broadly: From the United States, Italy and Spain came samples of acute and convalescent COVID-19. The analysed material was cDNA or gDNA that came from T cells, B-cell-depleted T cells, or PBMCs.

As handled by the study authors: For nucleated cells, counts were estimated from reference gene primer amplification. Assay used: immunoSEQ multiplex PCR; TCRdb lists only in-frame clones, some missing. From that table come the V and J calls and clone size; the DNA was used to work out D and trimming. This table has about 240,000 clones, around 90% appearing once. The sample comprised peripheral blood. The source of this sequence is a woman aged 25 to 39 with acute or convalescent COVID-19.

CDR3 nucleotides: TGCGCCAGCAGCCAAGTATCAGGGTGGGATCAGCCCCAGCATTTT. Translating it yields CASSQVSGWDQPQHF. This sequence joins TRBV4-1 and TRBJ1-5; possibly TRBD1 for D (5 bases). The length of the CDR3 is 15 residues. Trimming cost V 1 base and J 5 bases, with 12 bases left between them. CDR1 is MGHRA, CDR2 YSYEKL, per germline.